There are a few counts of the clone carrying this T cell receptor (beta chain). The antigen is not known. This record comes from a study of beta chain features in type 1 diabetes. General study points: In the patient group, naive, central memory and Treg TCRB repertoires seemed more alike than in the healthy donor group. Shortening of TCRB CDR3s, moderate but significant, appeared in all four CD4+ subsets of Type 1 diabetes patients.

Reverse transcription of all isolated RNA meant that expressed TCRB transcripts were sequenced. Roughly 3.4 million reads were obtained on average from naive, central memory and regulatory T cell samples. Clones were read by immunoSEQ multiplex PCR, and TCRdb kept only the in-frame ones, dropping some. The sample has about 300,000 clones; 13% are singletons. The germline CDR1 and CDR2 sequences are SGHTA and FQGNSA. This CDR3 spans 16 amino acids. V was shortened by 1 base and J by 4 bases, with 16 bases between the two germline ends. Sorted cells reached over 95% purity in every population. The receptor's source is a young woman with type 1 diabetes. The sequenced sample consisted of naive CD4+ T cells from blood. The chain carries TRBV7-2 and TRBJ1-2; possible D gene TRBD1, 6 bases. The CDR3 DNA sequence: TGTGCCAGCAGCTTAGACCGGGGGGCTTCCACCTATGGCTACACCTTC. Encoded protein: CASSLDRGASTYGYTF.